What follows describes a single TCR beta chain. It has no known antigen specificity. There are no base qualities to consult, and no much larger clone falls within one base. The data were obtained in a study of regulatory T cells in long-lasting Graves disease (dated by TCRdb to the early 2020s). About the investigation overall: To count as having persistent Graves' disease, a patient had to have received antithyroid drug treatment for over 5 years with TSH receptor autoantibodies remaining persistently positive. Patients with persistent Graves' disease were compared with patients with newly diagnosed Graves' disease using TCR sequencing and RNA sequencing of peripheral blood. The study was registered as a clinical trial and conducted in China. A total of 33 samples underwent TCR sequencing, from 13 patients with persistent Graves' disease and some 20 patients with newly diagnosed Graves' disease. Persistent Graves' disease patients in the clinical cohort had taken antithyroid drugs for about 10.3 years on average.

Overall results and qualifications from the work: The authors noted that the small sample size was a limitation that may lower accuracy. Compared with newly diagnosed patients, patients with persistent Graves' disease had lower TCR Shannon entropy and fewer highly expanded clones, which suggests clonal expansion. Only the TCR beta chain was sequenced and analyzed. A larger number of public clonotypes was shared among persistent patients (approximately 2,500) than among newly diagnosed patients (around 890). TRBV28, TRBJ1-2 and TRBJ2-5 were preferentially used in persistent disease, while TRBV20-1 and TRBJ2-1 were favored in newly diagnosed disease. Only peripheral blood was studied, because thyroid tissue, the primary lesion, was inaccessible.

The meaning of the sample's time point label: persistent/refractory GD, antithyroid drugs over 5 years with positive TRAb. For both TCR sequencing and RNA sequencing, RNA was extracted from PBMCs in TRIzol. The diagnosis of Graves' disease was made according to American Thyroid Association guidelines. The patients came from an endocrinology department in Xi'an, China. From each patient, approximately 9 milliliters of peripheral blood was collected into an EDTA anticoagulant tube. PBMCs were isolated by Ficoll Paque Plus density gradient separation without further T cell sorting. An Agilent 2100 Bioanalyzer and agarose gel were used to check RNA quality, and a NanoDrop 2000 was used to measure RNA concentration. The library was made by multiplex PCR. The run used an Illumina HiSeq 4000. iRepertoire HTBI primers and Arm-PCR amplification of CDR3 regions were used to construct TCR beta libraries. Gel purification was performed on PCR products prior to sequencing. Per the original workflow: Across samples, some 62 TRBV and roughly 15 TRBJ segments were identified and used for gene usage analysis of CDR3 amino acid clonotypes. Filtered high-quality paired reads were merged into contigs using COPE and FqMerger. BLAST was used to align contigs to the IMGT TRBV, TRBD and TRBJ reference genes, and CDR3 was defined following IMGT. Highly expanded clones were defined as clonotypes with a frequency above 0.1%. Shannon entropy was used to measure repertoire diversity, and the Gini coefficient was used to measure V-J evenness. A clonotype was considered public if more than one individual shared it. Using fastp at Q25 and MiXCR, TCRdb reprocessed the public reads and kept productive beta chains. Rows matching on CDR3 protein sequence are summarized as one entry with the most common DNA and genes. The V and J calls and clone size come from TCRdb's table, not from the authors' own analysis. For this sample there are about 460,000 distinct CDR3 sequences; 20% to 25% appear just once. About 12% of the sample belongs to the ten largest clones.

V and J lose 1 base and 3 bases, and a span of 11 bases separates them. CDR1 and CDR2 are drawn from the germline V gene: SGHTS, YDEGEE. CDR3 length: 15 amino acids, cysteine to phenylalanine. Only the CDR3 portion is preserved as DNA: 45 bases, with reading frame beginning at the first base. The sequence links TRBV5-8 to TRBJ1-3, with the D segment identity uncertain. Sequences were derived from peripheral blood mononuclear cells (PBMCs), sampled when the disease was refractory, from a patient treated with antithyroid drugs. The sequence was obtained from a female donor with Graves disease. The CDR3 corresponds to CASSLSLGFGNTIYF. The nucleotide sequence reads TGTGCCAGCAGCTTGAGTTTGGGGTTTGGAAACACCATATATTTT.